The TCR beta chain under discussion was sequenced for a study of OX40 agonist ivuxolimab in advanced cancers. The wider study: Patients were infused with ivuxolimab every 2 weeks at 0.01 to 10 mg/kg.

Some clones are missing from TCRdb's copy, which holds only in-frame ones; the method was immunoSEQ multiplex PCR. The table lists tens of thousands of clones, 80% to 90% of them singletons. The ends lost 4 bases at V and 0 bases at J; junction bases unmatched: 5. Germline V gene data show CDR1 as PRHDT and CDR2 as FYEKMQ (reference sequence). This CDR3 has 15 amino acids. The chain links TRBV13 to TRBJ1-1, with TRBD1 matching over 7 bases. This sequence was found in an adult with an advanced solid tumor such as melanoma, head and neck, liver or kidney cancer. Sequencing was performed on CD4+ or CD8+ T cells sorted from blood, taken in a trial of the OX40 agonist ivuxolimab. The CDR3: CASSSGGGMNTEAFF. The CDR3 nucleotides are TGTGCCAGCAGCTCAGGGGGGGGCATGAACACTGAAGCTTTCTTT.